This T cell receptor beta chain was identified in a study of CD8 T cells in Susac syndrome. Controls matched for age and sex were healthy donors. TEMRA cells were enriched by FACS, while CD8+ and CD4+ T cells were obtained through a negative isolation that was performed magnetically. The RNA, about 0.5 to 1 ug, was put through reverse transcription using random hexamers. Amplification of the TCR beta CDR3 was carried out by immunoSEQ multiplex PCR, which spanned a total of 54 Vbeta and 13 Jbeta segments. TCRdb re-analysed the immunoSEQ multiplex PCR reads in MiXCR, keeping a single row per CDR3 protein. The repertoire consists of under 200,000 distinct CDR3 sequences, with approximately 95% occurring once and the leading ten covering 0.1%. Germline V gives CDR1 SGHVS, CDR2 FNYEAQ. The CDR3 has 11 residues. Trimming took off 3 bases at V and 5 bases at J, with 5 bases between the two ends.

The source of this sequence is a human donor in good health. The sample was CD4+ T cells from PBMCs. The chain uses TRBV7-6 and TRBJ2-7; no clear D gene. This CDR3 is CASSLADEQYF. CDR3 nucleotide sequence: TGTGCCAGCAGCTTGGCTGACGAGCAGTACTTC.